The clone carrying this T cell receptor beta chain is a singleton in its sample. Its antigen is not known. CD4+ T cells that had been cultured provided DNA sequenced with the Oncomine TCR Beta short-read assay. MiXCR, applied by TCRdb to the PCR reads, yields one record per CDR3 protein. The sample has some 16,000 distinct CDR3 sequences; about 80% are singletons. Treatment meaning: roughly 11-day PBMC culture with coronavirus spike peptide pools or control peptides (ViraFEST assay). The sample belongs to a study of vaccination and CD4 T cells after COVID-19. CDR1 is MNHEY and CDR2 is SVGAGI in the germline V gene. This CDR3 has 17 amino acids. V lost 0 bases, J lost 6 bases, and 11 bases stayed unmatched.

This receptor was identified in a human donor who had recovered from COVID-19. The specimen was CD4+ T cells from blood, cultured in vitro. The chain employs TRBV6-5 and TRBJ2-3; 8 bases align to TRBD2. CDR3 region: CASSYSDSGTTIDTQYF. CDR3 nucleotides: TGTGCCAGCAGTTACTCGGATAGCGGGACTACTATCGATACGCAGTATTTT.